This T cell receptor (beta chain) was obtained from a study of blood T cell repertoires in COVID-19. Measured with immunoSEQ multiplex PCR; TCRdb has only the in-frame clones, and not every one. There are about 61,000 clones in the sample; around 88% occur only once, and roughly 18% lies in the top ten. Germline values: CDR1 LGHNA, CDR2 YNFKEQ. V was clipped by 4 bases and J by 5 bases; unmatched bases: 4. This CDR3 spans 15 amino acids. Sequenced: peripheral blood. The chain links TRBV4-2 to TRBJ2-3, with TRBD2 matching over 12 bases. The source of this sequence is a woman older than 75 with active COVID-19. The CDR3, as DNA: TGTGCCAGCAGCCTTACTAGCGGGGGGCTAGATACGCAGTATTTT. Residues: CASSLTSGGLDTQYF.